This TCR beta chain was observed in a study of T cells in Graves' hyperthyroidism and ophthalmopathy. This clonotype was recorded a few times. As yet, its antigen is unknown. RNA transcripts gave rise to amplified TCR beta CDR3 regions. HTBI primers were the set used in a first-round RT-PCR of the TCR CDR3. TCRdb passed the multiplex PCR reads through MiXCR, listing each CDR3 protein once. Of approximately 600,000 distinct CDR3 sequences listed, less than 25% are singletons. The CDR3 length is 14 residues. With 6 bases removed from V and 8 bases from J, the gap between germline ends came to 19 bases. The germline CDR1 and CDR2 sequences are MNHNS and SASEGT. Study conclusions and caveats: Ophthalmopathy got predicted by the model a median about 6.7 months before its onset. Also found in blood were most expanded thyroid clonotypes above 0.001.

Diagnosis rested on symptoms, serum thyroxine and TRAb, thyroid ultrasound, and orbital computed tomography. The receptor was isolated from a man under 40 with Graves' ophthalmopathy. The V gene is TRBV6-1, the J gene TRBJ2-5; D is tentatively TRBD1 or TRBD2 (5 bases each). The sample comprised blood. The CDR3: CASRPTGTAETQYF. In DNA form, the CDR3 reads TGTGCCAGCAGACCAACGGGGACCGCCGAAACCCAGTACTTC.